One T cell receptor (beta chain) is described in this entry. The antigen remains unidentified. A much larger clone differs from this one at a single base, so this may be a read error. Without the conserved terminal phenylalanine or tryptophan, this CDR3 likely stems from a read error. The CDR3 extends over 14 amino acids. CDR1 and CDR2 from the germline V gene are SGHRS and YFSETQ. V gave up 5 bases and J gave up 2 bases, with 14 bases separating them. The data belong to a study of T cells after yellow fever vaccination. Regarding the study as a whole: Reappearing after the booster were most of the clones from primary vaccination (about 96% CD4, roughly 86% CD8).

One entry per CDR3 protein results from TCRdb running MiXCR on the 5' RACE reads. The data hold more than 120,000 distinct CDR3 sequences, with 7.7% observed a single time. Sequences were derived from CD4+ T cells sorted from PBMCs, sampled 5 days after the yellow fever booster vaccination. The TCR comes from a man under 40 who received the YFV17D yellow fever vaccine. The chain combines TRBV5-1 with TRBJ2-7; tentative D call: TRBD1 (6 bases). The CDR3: CASRFGTITYEQYL. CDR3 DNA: TGCGCCAGCAGATTCGGGACAATTACCTACGAGCAGTACTTA.